This T cell receptor beta chain was recorded in a study of blood T cell repertoires in COVID-19. The V end lost 0 bases, the J end lost 0 bases, and 9 bases lay between the germline ends. This CDR3 region has 16 residues. Before being deemed recovered, Cohort 3 donors had two negative PCRs, clearance, or symptom resolution. This clone was detected only once. Source study methods: Reference gene primer amplification gave nucleated cell count estimates. The repertoire was sequenced with immunoSEQ multiplex PCR; TCRdb's copy has only in-frame clones and lacks some. V and J calls plus clone size are reproduced from that table; the DNA served to infer D and trimming. The repertoire holds roughly 160,000 clones, approximately 80% seen once, with roughly 12% in the top ten.

The sequenced sample was PBMCs or T cells enriched from blood (not recorded which). The sequence was collected from a man aged 50-59 years who had recovered from COVID-19. This chain uses TRBV23-1 with TRBJ1-3; the D is unclear. TRBV23-1 is classed as an ORF, of uncertain function. The chain's CDR3 is CASSQSIWSSGNTIYF. The CDR3 DNA follows: TGCGCCAGCAGTCAATCTATCTGGAGCTCTGGAAACACCATATATTTT.